The present T cell receptor beta chain was sequenced within a study of blood T cell repertoires in COVID-19. Only one count was recorded for this clone. Germline CDR1 and CDR2: WNHNN and SYGVQD (reference sequence). The ends were cut back, 3 bases at V and 7 bases at J, with 18 bases in the middle. This CDR3 is 16 amino acids long. TCRdb's copy holds only in-frame clones and misses some; the assay was immunoSEQ multiplex PCR. The sample gives about 60,000 clones, around 88% of which show up once; under 8% is in the top ten. The sample consisted of peripheral blood. The chain links TRBV10-1 to TRBJ2-2; D might be TRBD2 (6 bases). The TCR originated in a human donor in a cohort sampled during active COVID-19. CDR3 sequence (DNA): TGCGCCAGCAGTGAAACCGGGACTGGGTTGCTCGGGGAGCTGTTTTTT. Protein product: CASSETGTGLLGELFF.